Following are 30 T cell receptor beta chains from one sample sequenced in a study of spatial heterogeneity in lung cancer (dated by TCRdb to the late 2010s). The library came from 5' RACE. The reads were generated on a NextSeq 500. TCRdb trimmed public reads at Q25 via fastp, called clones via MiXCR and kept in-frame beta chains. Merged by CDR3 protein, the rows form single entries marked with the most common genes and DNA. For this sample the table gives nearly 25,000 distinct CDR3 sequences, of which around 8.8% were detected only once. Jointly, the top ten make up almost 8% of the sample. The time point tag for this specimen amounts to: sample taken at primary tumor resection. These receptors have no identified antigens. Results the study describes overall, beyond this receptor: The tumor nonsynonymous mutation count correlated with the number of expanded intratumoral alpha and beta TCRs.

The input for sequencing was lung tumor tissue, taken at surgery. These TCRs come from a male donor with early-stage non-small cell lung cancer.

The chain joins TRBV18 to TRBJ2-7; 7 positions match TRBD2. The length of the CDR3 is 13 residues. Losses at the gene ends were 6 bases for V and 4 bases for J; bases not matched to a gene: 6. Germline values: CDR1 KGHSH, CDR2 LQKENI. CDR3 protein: CASSLAGDYEQYF. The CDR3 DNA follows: TGTGCCAGCTCTTTGGCGGGAGATTACGAGCAGTACTTC.

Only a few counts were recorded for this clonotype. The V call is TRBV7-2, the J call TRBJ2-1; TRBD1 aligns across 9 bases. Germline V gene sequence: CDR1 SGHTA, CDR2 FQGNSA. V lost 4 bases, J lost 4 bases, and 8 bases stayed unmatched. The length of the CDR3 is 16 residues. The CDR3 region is CASSWAGDRVYNEQFF. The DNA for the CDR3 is TGTGCCAGCAGCTGGGCTGGGGACAGGGTATACAATGAGCAGTTCTTC.

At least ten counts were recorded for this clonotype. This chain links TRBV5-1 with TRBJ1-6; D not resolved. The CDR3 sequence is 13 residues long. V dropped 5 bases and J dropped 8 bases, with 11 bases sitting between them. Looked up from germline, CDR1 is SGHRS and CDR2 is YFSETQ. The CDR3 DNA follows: TGCGCCAGCAGTGGGCTACTGGATTCACCCCTCCACTTT. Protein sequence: CASSGLLDSPLHF.

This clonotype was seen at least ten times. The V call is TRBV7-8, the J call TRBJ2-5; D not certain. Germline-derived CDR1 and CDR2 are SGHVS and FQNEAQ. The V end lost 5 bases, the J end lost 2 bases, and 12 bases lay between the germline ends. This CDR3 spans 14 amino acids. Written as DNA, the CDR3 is TGTGCCAGCAGCCCCGACCACCGTCAAGAGACCCAGTACTTC. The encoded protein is CASSPDHRQETQYF.

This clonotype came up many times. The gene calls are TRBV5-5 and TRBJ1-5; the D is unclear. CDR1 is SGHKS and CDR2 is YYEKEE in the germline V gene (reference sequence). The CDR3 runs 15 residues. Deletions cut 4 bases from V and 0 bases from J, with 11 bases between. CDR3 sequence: CASSIGSSSNQPQHF. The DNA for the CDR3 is TGTGCCAGCAGCATTGGGTCTAGTAGCAATCAGCCCCAGCATTTT.

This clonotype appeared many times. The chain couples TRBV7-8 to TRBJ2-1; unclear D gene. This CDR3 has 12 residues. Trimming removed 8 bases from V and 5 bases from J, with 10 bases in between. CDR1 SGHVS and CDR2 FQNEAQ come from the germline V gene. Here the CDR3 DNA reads TGTGCCAGCCGCAAAACCCACAATGAGCAGTTCTTC. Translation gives CASRKTHNEQFF.

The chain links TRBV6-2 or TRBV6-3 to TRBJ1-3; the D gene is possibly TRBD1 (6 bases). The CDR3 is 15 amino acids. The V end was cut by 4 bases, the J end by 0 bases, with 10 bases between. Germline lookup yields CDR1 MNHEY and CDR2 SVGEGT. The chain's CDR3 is CASSFGQYSGNTIYF. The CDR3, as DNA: TGTGCCAGCAGTTTTGGACAGTACTCTGGAAACACCATATATTTT.

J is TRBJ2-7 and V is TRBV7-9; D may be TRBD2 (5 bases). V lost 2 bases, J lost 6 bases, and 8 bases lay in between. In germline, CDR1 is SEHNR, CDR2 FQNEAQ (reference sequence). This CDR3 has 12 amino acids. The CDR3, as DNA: TGTGCCAGCAGCTTAAGGGCGGGCGAGCAGTACTTC. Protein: CASSLRAGEQYF.

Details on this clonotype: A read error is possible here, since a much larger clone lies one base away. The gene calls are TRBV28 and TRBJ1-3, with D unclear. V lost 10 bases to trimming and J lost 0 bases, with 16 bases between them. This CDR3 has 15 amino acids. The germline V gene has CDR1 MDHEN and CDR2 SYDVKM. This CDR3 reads CANQRGGPSGNTIYF. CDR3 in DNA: TGTGCCAACCAACGGGGTGGACCCTCTGGAAACACCATATATTTT.

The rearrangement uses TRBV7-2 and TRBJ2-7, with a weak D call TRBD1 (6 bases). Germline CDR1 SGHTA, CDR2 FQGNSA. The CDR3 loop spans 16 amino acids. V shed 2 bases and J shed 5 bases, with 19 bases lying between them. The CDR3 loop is CASSLIGTRTSDEQYF. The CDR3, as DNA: TGTGCCAGCAGCTTAATCGGGACAAGGACTTCAGACGAGCAGTACTTC. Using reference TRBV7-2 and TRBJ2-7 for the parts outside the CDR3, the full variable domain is GAGVSQSPSNKVTEKGKDVELRCDPISGHTALYWYRQSLGQGLEFLIYFQGNSAPDKSGLPSDRFSAERTGGSVSTLTIQRTQQEDSAVYLCASSLIGTRTSDEQYFGPGTRLTVT.

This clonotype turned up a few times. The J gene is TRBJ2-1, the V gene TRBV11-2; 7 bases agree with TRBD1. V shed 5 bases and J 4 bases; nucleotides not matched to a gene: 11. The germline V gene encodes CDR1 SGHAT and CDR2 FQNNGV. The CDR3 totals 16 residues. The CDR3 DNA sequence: TGTGCCAGCAGCATACCCGGACAGGAGTTATACAATGAGCAGTTCTTC. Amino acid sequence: CASSIPGQELYNEQFF. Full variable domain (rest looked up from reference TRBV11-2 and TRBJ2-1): EAGVAQSPRYKIIEKRQSVAFWCNPISGHATLYWYQQILGQGPKLLIQFQNNGVVDDSQLPKDRFSAERLKGVDSTLKIQPAKLEDSAVYLCASSIPGQELYNEQFFGPGTRLTVL.

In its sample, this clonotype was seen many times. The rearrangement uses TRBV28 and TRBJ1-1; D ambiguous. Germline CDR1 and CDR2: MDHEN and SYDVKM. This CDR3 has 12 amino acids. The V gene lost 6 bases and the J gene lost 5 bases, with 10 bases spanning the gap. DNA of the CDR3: TGTGCCAGCAGGCGGGGAAGAACTGAAGCTTTCTTT. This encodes CASRRGRTEAFF.

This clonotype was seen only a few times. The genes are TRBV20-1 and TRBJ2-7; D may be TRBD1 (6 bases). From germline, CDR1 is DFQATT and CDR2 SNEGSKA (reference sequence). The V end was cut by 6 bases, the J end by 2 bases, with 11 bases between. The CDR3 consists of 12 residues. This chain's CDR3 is CSAPGQAYEQYF. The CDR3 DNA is TGCAGTGCCCCGGGACAAGCCTACGAGCAGTACTTC.

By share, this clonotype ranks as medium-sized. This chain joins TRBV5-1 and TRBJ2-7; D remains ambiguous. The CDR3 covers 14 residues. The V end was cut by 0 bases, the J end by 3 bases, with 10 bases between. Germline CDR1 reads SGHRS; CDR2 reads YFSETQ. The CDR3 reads CASSLGRGGYEQYF. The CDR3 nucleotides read TGCGCCAGCAGCTTGGGACGTGGCGGCTACGAGCAGTACTTC.

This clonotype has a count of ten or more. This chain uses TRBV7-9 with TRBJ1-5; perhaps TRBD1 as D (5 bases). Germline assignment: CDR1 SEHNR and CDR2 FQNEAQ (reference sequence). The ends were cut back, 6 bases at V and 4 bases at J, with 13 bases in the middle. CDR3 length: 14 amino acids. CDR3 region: CASSEGNSNQPQHF. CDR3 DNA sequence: TGTGCCAGCAGTGAGGGGAATTCAAATCAGCCCCAGCATTTT.

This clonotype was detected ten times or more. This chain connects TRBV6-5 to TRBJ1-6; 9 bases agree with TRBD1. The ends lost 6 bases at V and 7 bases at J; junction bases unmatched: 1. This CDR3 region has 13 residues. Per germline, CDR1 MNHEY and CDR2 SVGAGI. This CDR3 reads CASRGQGNSPLHF. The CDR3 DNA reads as TGTGCCAGCAGGGGACAGGGAAATTCACCCCTCCACTTT.

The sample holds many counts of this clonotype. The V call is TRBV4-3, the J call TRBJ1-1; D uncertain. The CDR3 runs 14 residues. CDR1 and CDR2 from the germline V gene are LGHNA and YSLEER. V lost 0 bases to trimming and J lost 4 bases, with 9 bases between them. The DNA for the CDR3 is TGCGCCAGCAGCCAAGACGACCACGGCACTGAAGCTTTCTTT. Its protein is CASSQDDHGTEAFF.

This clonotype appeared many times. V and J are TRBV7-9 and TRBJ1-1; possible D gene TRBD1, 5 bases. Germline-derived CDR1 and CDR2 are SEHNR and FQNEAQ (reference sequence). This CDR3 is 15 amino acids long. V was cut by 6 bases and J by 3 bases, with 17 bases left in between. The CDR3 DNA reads TGTGCCAGCAGTACCATGTTCAGGGAGCACACTGAAGCTTTCTTT. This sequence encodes CASSTMFREHTEAFF.

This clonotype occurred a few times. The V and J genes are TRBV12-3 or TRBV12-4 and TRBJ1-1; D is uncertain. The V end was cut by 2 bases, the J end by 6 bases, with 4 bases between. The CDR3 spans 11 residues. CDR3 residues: CASSLSSEAFF. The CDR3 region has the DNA TGTGCCAGCAGTTTATCTTCTGAAGCTTTCTTT.

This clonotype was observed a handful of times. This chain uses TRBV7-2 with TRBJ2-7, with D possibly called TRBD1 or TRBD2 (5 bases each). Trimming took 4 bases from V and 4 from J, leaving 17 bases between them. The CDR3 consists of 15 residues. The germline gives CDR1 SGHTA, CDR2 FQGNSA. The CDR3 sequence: CASSSTGTYGYEQYF. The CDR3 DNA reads TGTGCCAGCAGCTCGACCGGGACCTATGGATACGAGCAGTACTTC.

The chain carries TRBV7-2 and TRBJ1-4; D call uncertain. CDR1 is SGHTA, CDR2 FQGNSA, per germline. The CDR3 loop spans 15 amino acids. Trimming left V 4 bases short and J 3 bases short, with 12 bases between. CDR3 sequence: CASSYRGLANEKLFF. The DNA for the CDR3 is TGTGCCAGCAGCTATCGGGGATTGGCTAATGAAAAACTGTTTTTT.

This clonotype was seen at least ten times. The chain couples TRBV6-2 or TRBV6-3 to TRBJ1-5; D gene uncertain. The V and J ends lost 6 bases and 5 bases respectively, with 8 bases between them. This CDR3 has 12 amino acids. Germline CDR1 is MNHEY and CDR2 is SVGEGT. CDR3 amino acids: CASSHQDQPQHF. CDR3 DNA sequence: TGTGCCAGCAGCCACCAGGATCAGCCCCAGCATTTT.

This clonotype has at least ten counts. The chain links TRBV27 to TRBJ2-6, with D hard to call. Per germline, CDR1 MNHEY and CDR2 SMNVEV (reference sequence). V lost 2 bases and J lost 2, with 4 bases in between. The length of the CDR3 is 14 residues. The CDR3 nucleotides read TGTGCCAGCAGTTTAAGGGCTGGGGCCAACGTCCTGACTTTC. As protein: CASSLRAGANVLTF. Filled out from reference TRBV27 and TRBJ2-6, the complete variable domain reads EAQVTQNPRYLITVTGKKLTVTCSQNMNHEYMSWYRQDPGLGLRQIYYSMNVEVTDKGDVPEGYKVSRKEKRNFPLILESPSPNQTSLYFCASSLRAGANVLTFGAGSRLTVL.

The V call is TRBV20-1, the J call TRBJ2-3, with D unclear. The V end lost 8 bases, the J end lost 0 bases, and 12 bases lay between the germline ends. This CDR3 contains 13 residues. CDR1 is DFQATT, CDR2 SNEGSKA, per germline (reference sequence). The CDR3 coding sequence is TGCAGTTCTGACACAACAAGCACAGATACGCAGTATTTT. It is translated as CSSDTTSTDTQYF.

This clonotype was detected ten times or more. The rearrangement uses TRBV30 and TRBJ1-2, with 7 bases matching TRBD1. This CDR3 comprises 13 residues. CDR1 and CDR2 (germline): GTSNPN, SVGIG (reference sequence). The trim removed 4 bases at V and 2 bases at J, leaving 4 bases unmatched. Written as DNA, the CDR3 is TGTGCCTGGAACAGGGGAGCCAACTATGGCTACACCTTC. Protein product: CAWNRGANYGYTF.

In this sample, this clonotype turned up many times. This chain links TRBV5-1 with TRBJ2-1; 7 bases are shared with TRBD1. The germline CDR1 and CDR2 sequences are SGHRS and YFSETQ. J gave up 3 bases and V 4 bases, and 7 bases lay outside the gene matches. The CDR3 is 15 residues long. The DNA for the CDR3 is TGCGCCAGCAGCGTGGACAGGCCTGACTACAATGAGCAGTTCTTC. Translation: CASSVDRPDYNEQFF.

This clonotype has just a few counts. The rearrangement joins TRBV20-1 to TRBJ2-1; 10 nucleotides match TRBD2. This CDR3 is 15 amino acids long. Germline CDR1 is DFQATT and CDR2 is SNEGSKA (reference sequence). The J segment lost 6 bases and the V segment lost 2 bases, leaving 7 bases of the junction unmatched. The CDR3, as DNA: TGCAGTGCTAGATCCCTAGCGGGAGTCAGCAATGAGCAGTTCTTC. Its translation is CSARSLAGVSNEQFF.

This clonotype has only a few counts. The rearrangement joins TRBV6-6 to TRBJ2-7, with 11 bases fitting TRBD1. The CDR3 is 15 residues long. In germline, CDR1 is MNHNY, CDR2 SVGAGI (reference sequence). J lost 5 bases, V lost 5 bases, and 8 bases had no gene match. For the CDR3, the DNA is TGTGCCAGCAGTCAAGGGGACAGGGGGAACGACGAGCAGTACTTC. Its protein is CASSQGDRGNDEQYF.

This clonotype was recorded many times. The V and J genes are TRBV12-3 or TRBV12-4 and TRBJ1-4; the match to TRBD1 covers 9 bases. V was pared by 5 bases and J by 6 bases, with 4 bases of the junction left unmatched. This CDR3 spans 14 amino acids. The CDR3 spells CASSPGQGYEKLFF. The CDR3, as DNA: TGTGCCAGCAGTCCGGGACAGGGTTATGAAAAACTGTTTTTT.

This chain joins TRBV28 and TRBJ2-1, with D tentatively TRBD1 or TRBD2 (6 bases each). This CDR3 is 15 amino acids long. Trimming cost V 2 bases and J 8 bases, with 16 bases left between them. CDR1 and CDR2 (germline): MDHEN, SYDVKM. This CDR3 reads CASSLGGGSWYEQFF. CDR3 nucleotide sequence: TGTGCCAGCAGTTTAGGAGGGGGGAGCTGGTATGAGCAGTTCTTC.